This T cell receptor beta chain was documented in a study of T cell repertoires in cytomegalovirus infection. As to this clonotype: Its specificity is unknown.

From germline, CDR1 is MNHGY and CDR2 SAAAGT. The CDR3 consists of 15 residues. After removal of 0 bases from V and 7 bases from J, the junction contained 4 bases not matched to a gene. TCRdb used MiXCR to reprocess the reads, holding one entry per CDR3 protein. The top ten clones hold 80% to 95% of a sample with under 95,000 distinct CDR3 sequences, roughly 44% of them seen once. Study-wide results and caveats: Predominance within the ex vivo response was attributable to HLA-C-restricted CMV-specific TCR beta clonotypes.

This TCR derives from a human donor in good health (CMV status not recorded). Some clones in this sample may be carry-over from other donors' samples. This rearrangement joins TRBV6-8 to TRBJ2-1, with 9 bases that match TRBD1. The material was CD8+ T cells from cultured PBMCs, obtained from culture after CMV antigen stimulation. CDR3 sequence reads: CASSYSGQGRNEQFF. The CDR3 DNA follows: TGTGCCAGCAGTTACTCGGGACAGGGTAGAAATGAGCAGTTCTTC.